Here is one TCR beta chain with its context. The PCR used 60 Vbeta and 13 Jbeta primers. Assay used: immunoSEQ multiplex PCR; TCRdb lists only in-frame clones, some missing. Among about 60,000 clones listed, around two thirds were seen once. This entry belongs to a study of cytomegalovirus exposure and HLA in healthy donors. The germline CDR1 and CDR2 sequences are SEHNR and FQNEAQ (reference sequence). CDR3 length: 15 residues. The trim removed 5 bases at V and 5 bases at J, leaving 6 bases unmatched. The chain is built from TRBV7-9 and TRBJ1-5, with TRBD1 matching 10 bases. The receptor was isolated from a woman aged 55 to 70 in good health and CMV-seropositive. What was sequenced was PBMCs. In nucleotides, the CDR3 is TGTGCCAGCAGCCCTACGACAGGGGGCGATCAGCCCCAGCATTTT. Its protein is CASSPTTGGDQPQHF. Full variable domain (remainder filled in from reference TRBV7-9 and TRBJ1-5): DTGVSQNPRHKITKRGQNVTFRCDPISEHNRLYWYRQTLGQGPEFLTYFQNEAQLEKSRLLSDRFSAERPKGSFSTLEIQRTEQGDSAMYLCASSPTTGGDQPQHFGDGTRLSIL.